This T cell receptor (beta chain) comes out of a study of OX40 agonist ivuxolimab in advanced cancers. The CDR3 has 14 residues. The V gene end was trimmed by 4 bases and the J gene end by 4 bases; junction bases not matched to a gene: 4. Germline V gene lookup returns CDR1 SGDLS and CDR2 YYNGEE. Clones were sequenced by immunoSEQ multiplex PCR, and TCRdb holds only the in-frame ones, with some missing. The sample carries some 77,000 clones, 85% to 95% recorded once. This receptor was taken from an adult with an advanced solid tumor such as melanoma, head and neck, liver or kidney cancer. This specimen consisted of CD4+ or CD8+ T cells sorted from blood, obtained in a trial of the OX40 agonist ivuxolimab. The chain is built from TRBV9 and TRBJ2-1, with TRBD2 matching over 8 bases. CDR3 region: CASSTAGVYNEQFF. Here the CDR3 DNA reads TGTGCCAGCAGCACAGCGGGAGTTTACAATGAGCAGTTCTTC.